One and the same sample provided the 24 T cell receptor beta chains below, sequenced in a study of identical twins (dated by TCRdb to 2016 to 2017). Preparation of the library involved 5' RACE. Instrument used: Illumina HiSeq 2000. TCRdb trimmed the raw reads at Q25, called clones with MiXCR and kept productive beta chains. Each entry is one CDR3 protein sequence, shown with its most common DNA and genes. The sample includes some 660,000 distinct CDR3 sequences, with around 8.6% observed a single time. Roughly 0.97% of the sample rests with the top ten. This sample also belongs to another study, concerning yellow fever vaccine responses in identical twins.

The sample comprised PBMCs. Every receptor here comes from a woman aged 18-29 years in good health.

This clonotype has only a few counts. The chain links TRBV5-1 to TRBJ2-1; weak D call: TRBD2 (6 bases). CDR3 length: 16 amino acids. Germline CDR1 and CDR2: SGHRS and YFSETQ. Deletions cut 4 bases from V and 3 bases from J, with 17 bases between. CDR3 amino acids: CASSPLGAGYYNEQFF. DNA for the CDR3: TGCGCCAGCAGCCCCCTTGGGGCGGGATACTACAATGAGCAGTTCTTC.

This clonotype has only a few counts. The rearrangement joins TRBV5-5 to TRBJ2-2; D is perhaps TRBD1 or TRBD2 (5 bases each). V shed 1 base and J shed 2 bases, with 9 bases lying between them. This CDR3 comprises 15 residues. Germline V gene lookup returns CDR1 SGHKS and CDR2 YYEKEE (reference sequence). The CDR3 DNA reads as TGTGCCAGCAGCTTGTATGGGGGAAACACCGGGGAGCTGTTTTTT. Amino acid sequence: CASSLYGGNTGELFF.

This clonotype was counted at least ten times. The V gene is TRBV7-2, the J gene TRBJ1-6, with 7 bases lining up with TRBD1. Per the germline V gene, CDR1 is SGHTA and CDR2 is FQGNSA. After removal of 3 bases from V and 7 bases from J, the junction contained 3 bases not matched to a gene. The CDR3 is 14 residues long. The CDR3 sequence is CASSLTGPNSPLHF. CDR3 DNA sequence: TGTGCCAGCAGCTTGACAGGGCCGAATTCACCCCTCCACTTT.

This clonotype was counted many times. J is TRBJ1-5 and V is TRBV7-8; TRBD1 might be the D (5 bases). CDR3 size: 18 residues. Germline CDR1 reads SGHVS; CDR2 reads FQNEAQ. V lost 2 bases to trimming and J lost 2 bases, with 19 bases between them. CDR3 protein: CASSLSDSDHWGNQPQHF. The CDR3 DNA follows: TGTGCCAGCAGCTTAAGTGACAGCGATCACTGGGGCAATCAGCCCCAGCATTTT.

This clonotype was counted only a few times. The chain is built from TRBV7-9 and TRBJ2-5, with 8 positions matching TRBD2. J was trimmed by 1 base and V by 5 bases; bases with no gene match: 9. In germline, CDR1 is SEHNR, CDR2 FQNEAQ (reference sequence). CDR3 length: 16 residues. For the CDR3, the DNA is TGTGCCAGCAGCGCGCACCGACTAGCGTTCCAAGAGACCCAGTACTTC. This codes for CASSAHRLAFQETQYF.

This clonotype was counted many times. The chain joins TRBV7-2 to TRBJ2-1, with D tentatively TRBD2 (6 bases). This CDR3 is 15 amino acids long. Deletions cut 1 base from V and 4 bases from J, with 11 bases between. Per germline, CDR1 SGHTA and CDR2 FQGNSA. CDR3 sequence (DNA): TGTGCCAGCAGCTTAGTGGCGGGAATATACAATGAGCAGTTCTTC. It specifies CASSLVAGIYNEQFF.

This clonotype was found a few times. The genes are TRBV7-9 and TRBJ2-1; tentatively, D is TRBD1 (6 bases). The CDR3 totals 15 residues. Per germline, CDR1 SEHNR and CDR2 FQNEAQ (reference sequence). The ends were cut back, 5 bases at V and 0 bases at J, with 11 bases in the middle. DNA for the CDR3: TGTGCCAGCAGCGAACAGGGCAGCTCCTACAATGAGCAGTTCTTC. Translation gives CASSEQGSSYNEQFF.

This rearrangement joins TRBV7-2 to TRBJ2-2; TRBD2 matches 8 bases. Germline V gives CDR1 SGHTA, CDR2 FQGNSA. The CDR3 is 16 residues long. V dropped 5 bases and J dropped 4; count of bases not matched to a gene: 9. The CDR3 is CASSPGAAGVTGELFF. The CDR3 DNA reads as TGTGCCAGCAGCCCCGGGGCAGCGGGGGTCACCGGGGAGCTGTTTTTT.

This chain links TRBV14 with TRBJ2-7; tentatively, D is TRBD1 or TRBD2 (5 bases each). The CDR3 totals 18 residues. The ends were cut back, 0 bases at V and 2 bases at J, with 20 bases in the middle. The V gene's germline CDR1 is SGHDN and CDR2 FVKESK. The CDR3 loop reads CASSQDMPQGPGPYEQYF. The DNA for the CDR3 is TGTGCCAGCAGCCAAGATATGCCCCAGGGACCAGGTCCCTACGAGCAGTACTTC.

Many counts were recorded for this clonotype. The V and J genes are TRBV20-1 and TRBJ2-5; either TRBD1 or TRBD2 may supply D (5 bases each). Germline loops: CDR1 DFQATT, CDR2 SNEGSKA (reference sequence). The CDR3 covers 13 residues. CDR3 sequence: CGIRGVLQETQYF. Written as DNA, the CDR3 is TGCGGGATACGGGGCGTTCTACAAGAGACCCAGTACTTC.

This clonotype has ten or more counts. The junction shows a germline mismatch at one end, possibly a read error. The rearrangement uses TRBV12-3 or TRBV12-4 and TRBJ2-5; D remains ambiguous. The CDR3 has 12 residues. The CDR3 DNA is TGTGCCAGCAGTCCCACCCGGGCCCCGACGGACTTC. This sequence encodes CASSPTRAPTDF.

This clonotype was counted a few times. The chain recombines TRBV28 with TRBJ2-7, with D hard to call. V was clipped by 7 bases and J by 6 bases, with 19 bases between them. This CDR3 region has 14 residues. Germline assignment: CDR1 MDHEN and CDR2 SYDVKM. As DNA, the CDR3 is TGTGCCAGCACCCTGAACCTCCTATTTAGCGAGCAGTACTTC. Residues: CASTLNLLFSEQYF. The variable domain in full, completed from reference TRBV28 and TRBJ2-7, reads DVKVTQSSRYLVKRTGEKVFLECVQDMDHENMFWYRQDPGLGLRLIYFSYDVKMKEKGDIPEGYSVSREKKERFSLILESASTNQTSMYLCASTLNLLFSEQYFGPGTRLTVT.

V is TRBV7-8 and J is TRBJ2-3; D ambiguous. There are 15 residues in the CDR3. Germline-derived CDR1 and CDR2 are SGHVS and FQNEAQ. The ends were cut back, 6 bases at V and 5 bases at J, with 18 bases in the middle. This CDR3 is CASRPTPGLRDTQYF. CDR3 DNA: TGTGCCAGCAGACCCACACCCGGCCTCCGAGATACGCAGTATTTT. The full variable domain, rest sourced from reference TRBV7-8 and TRBJ2-3, is GAGVSQSPRYKVAKRGQDVALRCDPISGHVSLFWYQQALGQGPEFLTYFQNEAQLDKSGLPSDRFFAERPEGSVSTLKIQRTQQEDSAVYLCASRPTPGLRDTQYFGPGTRLTVL.

This clonotype was seen a few times. The rearrangement links TRBV6-4 to TRBJ2-1; D is perhaps TRBD1 (6 bases). Between the trimmed V and J ends, which lost 1 base and 7 bases, there was a span of 8 bases. Per the germline V gene, CDR1 is MRHNA and CDR2 is SNTAGT. The CDR3 covers 13 residues. In DNA form, the CDR3 reads TGTGCCAGCAGTGACTACAGGGATAATGAGCAGTTCTTC. Translation: CASSDYRDNEQFF.

This clonotype was seen at least ten times. CDR3 loop: CASSPRTGSSYEQYF. CDR3 nucleotides: TGCGCCAGCAGCCCCCGGACAGGTTCCTCCTACGAGCAGTACTTC. V usage is TRBV5-1 and J usage is TRBJ2-7; 7 bases align to TRBD1. CDR1 is SGHRS and CDR2 is YFSETQ in the germline V gene. This CDR3 spans 15 amino acids. Trimming took 4 bases from V and 0 from J; bases not matched to a gene: 7. The whole variable domain, filled in from reference TRBV5-1 and TRBJ2-7, reads KAGVTQTPRYLIKTRGQQVTLSCSPISGHRSVSWYQQTPGQGLQFLFEYFSETQRNKGNFPGRFSGRQFSNSRSEMNVSTLELGDSALYLCASSPRTGSSYEQYFGPGTRLTVT.

The rearrangement uses TRBV28 and TRBJ2-4; maybe TRBD2 (5 bases). Germline V gives CDR1 MDHEN, CDR2 SYDVKM. The CDR3 totals 17 residues. V lost 5 bases and J 0 bases, leaving 17 bases between the germline ends. CDR3 in amino acids: CASSTPGEGLAKNIQYF. The CDR3 bases are TGTGCCAGCAGTACCCCGGGCGAGGGCTTAGCCAAAAACATTCAGTACTTC. The full variable domain, rest sourced from reference TRBV28 and TRBJ2-4, is DVKVTQSSRYLVKRTGEKVFLECVQDMDHENMFWYRQDPGLGLRLIYFSYDVKMKEKGDIPEGYSVSREKKERFSLILESASTNQTSMYLCASSTPGEGLAKNIQYFGAGTRLSVL.

This clonotype was picked up a small number of times. V usage is TRBV7-3 and J usage is TRBJ2-7; 8 bases match TRBD2. CDR1 and CDR2 from the germline V gene are SGHTA and FQGTGA. With 2 bases clipped from V and 2 bases from J, the junction kept 5 bases outside the gene matches. The CDR3 is 15 amino acids. DNA for the CDR3: TGTGCCAGCAGCTTAGCAGCGGGGGAGACCTACGAGCAGTACTTC. It is translated as CASSLAAGETYEQYF. The variable domain in full, with the rest retrieved from reference TRBV7-3 and TRBJ2-7, is GAGVSQTPSNKVTEKGKYVELRCDPISGHTALYWYRQSLGQGPEFLIYFQGTGAADDSGLPNDRFFAVRPEGSVSTLKIQRTERGDSAVYLCASSLAAGETYEQYFGPGTRLTVT.

This clonotype was recorded a few times. The chain joins TRBV29-1 to TRBJ2-2; D is perhaps TRBD2 (6 bases). The CDR3 spans 14 residues. Germline CDR1 and CDR2: SQVTM and ANQGSEA. Trimming stripped 6 bases from V and 3 bases from J, with 14 bases between. The chain's CDR3 is CSVRRERYTGELFF. In DNA form, the CDR3 reads TGCAGCGTCAGGCGGGAAAGATACACCGGGGAGCTGTTTTTT.

This clonotype appeared a few times. The chain links TRBV29-1 to TRBJ2-1; weak D call: TRBD1 (6 bases). Trimming pared 7 bases from V and 2 bases from J, leaving 12 bases between. Germline V gene lookup returns CDR1 SQVTM and CDR2 ANQGSEA. This CDR3 has 13 residues. CDR3 region: CSGRTDTYNEQFF. The CDR3 bases are TGCAGCGGTAGGACAGACACCTACAATGAGCAGTTCTTC.

This clonotype was detected ten times or more. The chain joins TRBV14 to TRBJ2-7; 14 positions match TRBD2. Looked up from germline, CDR1 is SGHDN and CDR2 is FVKESK. The length of the CDR3 is 16 residues. Germline trimming cut 1 base from V and 7 bases from J; bases unmatched to any gene: 6. The CDR3 DNA follows: TGTGCCAGCAGCCAAGTTGGGACTAGCGGGAGAAAAGAGCAGTACTTC. Its protein is CASSQVGTSGRKEQYF.

This clonotype turned up a few times. The V and J genes are TRBV27 and TRBJ2-1, with 11 nucleotides matching TRBD2. V trimming: 1 base; J trimming: 6 bases; junction bases outside the gene matches: 5. The CDR3 contains 16 residues. CDR1 and CDR2 (germline): MNHEY, SMNVEV (reference sequence). The CDR3 loop reads CASSLFVAGGPNEQFF. Written as DNA, the CDR3 is TGTGCCAGCAGTTTATTTGTAGCGGGAGGGCCCAATGAGCAGTTCTTC.

The gene calls are TRBV6-1 and TRBJ2-1, with 7 bases identical to TRBD1. This CDR3 has 14 residues. Germline V gene sequence: CDR1 MNHNS, CDR2 SASEGT. With 7 bases clipped from V and 3 bases from J, the junction kept 6 bases outside the gene matches. CDR3 DNA: TGTGCCAGCACCCCGACAGGGCTCTACAATGAGCAGTTCTTC. Translating it yields CASTPTGLYNEQFF.

This clonotype was picked up a small number of times. This chain joins TRBV5-1 and TRBJ2-3; 8 bases fit TRBD1. Germline V gives CDR1 SGHRS, CDR2 YFSETQ. This CDR3 has 16 amino acids. After removal of 4 bases from V and 6 bases from J, the junction contained 13 bases not matched to a gene. The CDR3 region has the DNA TGCGCCAGCAGCCAGCCTCAGGGGGCGCAAAGGGATACGCAGTATTTT. This translates into CASSQPQGAQRDTQYF. Variable domain in full (rest from reference TRBV5-1 and TRBJ2-3): KAGVTQTPRYLIKTRGQQVTLSCSPISGHRSVSWYQQTPGQGLQFLFEYFSETQRNKGNFPGRFSGRQFSNSRSEMNVSTLELGDSALYLCASSQPQGAQRDTQYFGPGTRLTVL.

This clonotype came up a few times. The chain joins TRBV11-2 to TRBJ2-7, with TRBD2 matching over 9 bases. The CDR3 is made up of 15 amino acids. Germline assignment: CDR1 SGHAT and CDR2 FQNNGV. The J segment lost 2 bases and the V segment lost 5 bases, leaving 7 bases of the junction unmatched. CDR3 region: CASSPPAGGAYEQYF. CDR3 nucleotides: TGTGCCAGCAGCCCCCCAGCGGGAGGTGCCTACGAGCAGTACTTC.